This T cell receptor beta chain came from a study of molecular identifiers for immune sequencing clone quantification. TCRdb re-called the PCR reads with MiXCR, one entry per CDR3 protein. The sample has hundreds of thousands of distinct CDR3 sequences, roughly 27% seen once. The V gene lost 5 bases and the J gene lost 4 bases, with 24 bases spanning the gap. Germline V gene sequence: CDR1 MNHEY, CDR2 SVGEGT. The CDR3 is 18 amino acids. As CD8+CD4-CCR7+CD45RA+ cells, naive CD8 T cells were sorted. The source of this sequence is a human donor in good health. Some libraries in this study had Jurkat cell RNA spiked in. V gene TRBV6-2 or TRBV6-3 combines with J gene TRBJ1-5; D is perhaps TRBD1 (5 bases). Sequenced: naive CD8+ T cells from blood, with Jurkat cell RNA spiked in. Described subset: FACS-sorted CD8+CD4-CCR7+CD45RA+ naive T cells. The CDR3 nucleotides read TGTGCCAGCAGTAGAATTCCGCCAGGGAGAAATGTTAATCAGCCCCAGCATTTT. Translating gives CASSRIPPGRNVNQPQHF.